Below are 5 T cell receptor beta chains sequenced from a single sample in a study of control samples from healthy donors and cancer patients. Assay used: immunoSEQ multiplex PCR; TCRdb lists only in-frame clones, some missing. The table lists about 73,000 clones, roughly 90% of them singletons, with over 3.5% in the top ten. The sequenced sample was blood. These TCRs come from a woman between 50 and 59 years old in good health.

The CDR3 coding sequence is TGTGCCAGCAGCTTTGCTGGAAGCTCCTATGGCTACACCTTC. The encoded protein is CASSFAGSSYGYTF. This chain joins TRBV5-6 and TRBJ1-2; the D is unclear. CDR3 length: 14 residues. V lost 2 bases and J lost 4, with 12 bases in between. Germline loops: CDR1 SGHDT, CDR2 YYEEEE.

The CDR3 here is CASSSTGTNVYNEQFF. CDR3 in DNA: TGTGCCAGCAGCTCCACCGGGACGAACGTATACAATGAGCAGTTCTTC. The chain carries TRBV5-6 and TRBJ2-1, with D perhaps given as TRBD1 or TRBD2 (5 bases each). CDR3 length: 16 amino acids. Trimming took 3 bases from V and 4 from J, leaving 17 bases between them. Germline lookup yields CDR1 SGHDT and CDR2 YYEEEE.

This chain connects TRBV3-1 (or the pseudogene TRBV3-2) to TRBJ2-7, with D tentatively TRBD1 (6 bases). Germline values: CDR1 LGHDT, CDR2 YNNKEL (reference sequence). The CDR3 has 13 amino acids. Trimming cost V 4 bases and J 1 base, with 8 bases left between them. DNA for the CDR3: TGTGCCAGCAGCCCACAGGGTTCCTACGAGCAGTACTTC. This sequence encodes CASSPQGSYEQYF.

CDR3 sequence reads: CASSVGGREQYF. For the CDR3, the DNA is TGTGCCAGCAGTGTTGGGGGTCGCGAGCAGTACTTC. The chain combines TRBV2 with TRBJ2-7; D may correspond to TRBD1 or TRBD2 (5 bases each). The length of the CDR3 is 12 residues. V was trimmed by 4 bases and J by 6 bases, leaving 10 bases between them. Per the germline V gene, CDR1 is SNHLY and CDR2 is FYNNEI.

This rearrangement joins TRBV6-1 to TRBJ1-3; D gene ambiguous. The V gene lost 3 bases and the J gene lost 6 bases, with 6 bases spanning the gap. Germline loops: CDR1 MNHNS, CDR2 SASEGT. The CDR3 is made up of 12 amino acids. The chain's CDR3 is CASSEAENTIYF. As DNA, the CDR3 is TGTGCCAGCAGTGAGGCGGAAAACACCATATATTTT.